This T cell receptor (beta chain) emerged from a study of vaccination effects on CD4 cells after COVID-19. Turning to the study itself: Two convalescent patients provided samples 16 days and one week prevaccination. Study observations and caveats: The authors studied few convalescent patients and collected no early post-infection timepoints. Substantial clonal contraction characterized both infection- and vaccine-induced clones late after vaccination.

Measured with immunoSEQ multiplex PCR; TCRdb has only the in-frame clones, and not every one. The sample lists tens of thousands of clones, approximately 72% occurring once. Germline V gene lookup returns CDR1 SGHNT and CDR2 YENEEA. The ends were cut back, 6 bases at V and 1 base at J, with 12 bases in the middle. CDR3 length: 14 amino acids. Comment on this clone: Its antigen is unidentified.

The culture ran for 10 to 11 days, and then CD4+ T cells were isolated. It was between March and December 2020 that the person had a SARS-CoV-2 infection confirmed by PCR. This receptor was obtained from a human donor who had a prior SARS-CoV-2 infection. The chain is built from TRBV11-3 and TRBJ1-1; D is perhaps TRBD1 (5 bases). The sample in question was CD4+ T cells from PBMCs cultured without peptide, obtained before COVID-19 vaccination. CDR3 sequence: CASSSGRGNTEAFF. CDR3 bases: TGTGCCAGCAGTTCAGGGAGGGGGAACACTGAAGCTTTCTTT.